This T cell receptor (beta chain) stems from a study of cytomegalovirus exposure and HLA in healthy donors. Study-wide results and limits: V- and J-gene trimming of TCR beta was linked (in a later analysis) to a missense DCLRE1C variant.

Worth noting for this clone: Its antigen is not known.

Germline CDR1 WSHSY, CDR2 SAAADI. V shed 4 bases, J shed 2 bases, and the junction held 2 bases outside the gene matches. CDR3 length: 15 residues. With 60 Vbeta and 13 Jbeta primers, the PCR was carried out. Clones were sequenced by immunoSEQ multiplex PCR, and TCRdb holds only the in-frame ones, with some missing. Of more than 95,000 clones listed, about 80% are singletons. The receptor was derived from a man aged 25-40 years in good health and CMV-seropositive. Sequencing was carried out using PBMCs. The chain carries TRBV10-2 and TRBJ2-1; 10 nucleotides align to TRBD2. Here the CDR3 DNA reads TGCGCCAGCAGTGTAGCGGGGGGCACCTACAATGAGCAGTTCTTC. Amino acids: CASSVAGGTYNEQFF.